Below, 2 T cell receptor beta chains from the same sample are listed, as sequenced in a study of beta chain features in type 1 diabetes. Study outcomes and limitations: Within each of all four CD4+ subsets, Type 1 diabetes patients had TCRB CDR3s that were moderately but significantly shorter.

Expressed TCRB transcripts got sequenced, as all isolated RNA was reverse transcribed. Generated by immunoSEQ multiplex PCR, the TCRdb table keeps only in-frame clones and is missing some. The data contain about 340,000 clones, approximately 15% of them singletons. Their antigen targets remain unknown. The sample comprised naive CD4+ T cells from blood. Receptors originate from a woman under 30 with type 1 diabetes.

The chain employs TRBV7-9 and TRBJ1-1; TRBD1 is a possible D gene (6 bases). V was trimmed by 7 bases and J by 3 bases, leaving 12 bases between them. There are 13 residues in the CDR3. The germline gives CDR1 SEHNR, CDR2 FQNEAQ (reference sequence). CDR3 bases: TGTGCCAGCATCGCGGGGGCGGACACTGAAGCTTTCTTT. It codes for CASIAGADTEAFF.

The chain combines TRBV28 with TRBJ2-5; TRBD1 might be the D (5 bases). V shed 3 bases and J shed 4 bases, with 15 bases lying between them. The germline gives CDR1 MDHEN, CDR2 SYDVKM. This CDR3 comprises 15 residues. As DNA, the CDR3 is TGTGCCAGCAGTTTTGGCCAGGGTCGCGGAGAGACCCAGTACTTC. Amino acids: CASSFGQGRGETQYF.